A selection of T cell receptor beta chains follows, all from one sample in a study of OX40 agonist ivuxolimab in advanced cancers. The table came from immunoSEQ multiplex PCR; TCRdb's copy has only in-frame clones and leaves some out. This table holds about 35,000 clones, over 80% found once. The sample here was CD4+ or CD8+ T cells sorted from blood, taken in a trial of the OX40 agonist ivuxolimab. The source of these receptors is an adult with an advanced solid tumor such as melanoma, head and neck, liver or kidney cancer. Each CDR3 is given with its conserved first and last residue. D genes are given only for firm matches. Expanded clones are given a class, and other clones once, few, many or no size at all.

NA	TRBD1	TRBV29-1	TRBJ2-7	TGCAGCGTTGTTTACGGGACAGGGGTTGAAGAGCAGTACTTC	CSVVYGTGVEEQYF
NA	NA	TRBV7-9	TRBJ2-2	TGTGCCAGCAGCTTAGAGGGACTCCTCACCGGGGAGCTGTTTTTT	CASSLEGLLTGELFF
NA	NA	TRBV7-9	TRBJ1-1	TGTGCCAGCAGCTCCATGGGGCAGGGATGGCCTGAAGCTTTCTTT	CASSSMGQGWPEAFF
NA	NA	TRBV14	TRBJ1-6	TGTGCCAGCAGCCAAGTCACAGGGACACCCCTCCACTTT	CASSQVTGTPLHF
NA	NA	TRBV25-1	TRBJ1-1	TGTGCCAGCAGTGAGTTCAGGGAGAGTGAAGCTTTCTTT	CASSEFRESEAFF
once	NA	TRBV4-3	TRBJ2-1	TGCGCCAGCAGCCAAGACAGGGACTCCTACAATGAGCAGTTCTTC	CASSQDRDSYNEQFF
NA	NA	TRBV4-1	TRBJ2-7	TGCGCCAGCAGCCAGACGCTCGAGTACTCCTACGAGCAGTACTTC	CASSQTLEYSYEQYF
NA	TRBD1	TRBV4-1	TRBJ1-2	TGCGCCAGCAGCCAAGATCTCCGGACAGGGAATAACTATGGCTACACCTTC	CASSQDLRTGNNYGYTF
NA	NA	TRBV5-1	TRBJ1-2	TGCGCCAGCAATTCTCAACAGGGAGCGGGGGGCTACACCTTC	CASNSQQGAGGYTF
NA	NA	TRBV7-9	TRBJ1-5	TGTGCCAGCAGCTTATCGGGGGGCACTCAGCCCCAGCATTTT	CASSLSGGTQPQHF
NA	NA	TRBV6-5	TRBJ2-2	TGTGCCAGCAGTTACTTGGGGGGCGGGGAGCTGTTTTTT	CASSYLGGGELFF
NA	NA	TRBV13	TRBJ2-4	TGTGCCAGCAGCGATCAACAAAACATTCAGTACTTC	CASSDQQNIQYF